Each of the 28 T cell receptor beta chains below was sequenced from the same sample in a study of shared clonotypes between healthy human individuals. Method: immunoSEQ multiplex PCR; TCRdb's copy keeps in-frame clones and lacks some. The sample carries around 1,100,000 clones, 77% recorded once. The sequenced sample consisted of memory CD4+ T cells from PBMCs. Subset meaning: CD45RA-negative fraction. The receptors were gathered from a young man in good health. Some clones in this sample may be carry-over from other donors' samples.

This clone showed up just once. This chain joins TRBV11-2 and TRBJ2-1, with 11 bases identical to TRBD2. The V segment lost 3 bases and the J segment 7 bases; nucleotides outside the gene matches: 17. The CDR3 sequence is 19 residues long. In germline, CDR1 is SGHAT, CDR2 FQNNGV. The CDR3: CASSFGGSGRALLWNEQFF. The CDR3, as DNA: TGTGCCAGCAGCTTCGGCGGTAGCGGGAGGGCCCTTCTGTGGAATGAGCAGTTCTTC.

The J gene is TRBJ1-1, the V gene TRBV28; tentative D call: TRBD1 (6 bases). The CDR3 spans 15 residues. V was clipped by 3 bases and J by 6 bases, with 17 bases between them. Germline V lookup: CDR1 MDHEN, CDR2 SYDVKM. The CDR3 spells CASSFSRGPGAEAFF. In DNA form, the CDR3 reads TGTGCCAGCAGTTTCTCCCGGGGGCCAGGGGCTGAAGCTTTCTTT.

V and J are TRBV10-3 and TRBJ1-5; no definite D call. The CDR3 has 11 amino acids. The V end lost 6 bases, the J end lost 3 bases, and 3 bases lay between the germline ends. Germline V lookup: CDR1 ENHRY, CDR2 SYGVKD. Written as DNA, the CDR3 is TGTGCCATCAGAAACAATCAGCCCCAGCATTTT. The encoded protein is CAIRNNQPQHF.

This clone has only a few counts. This rearrangement joins TRBV2 to TRBJ1-1; no reliable D call. In germline, CDR1 is SNHLY, CDR2 FYNNEI. Trimming stripped 3 bases from V and 11 bases from J, with 19 bases between. The CDR3 consists of 14 residues. CDR3 residues: CASSDGVTEAGAFF. The CDR3 DNA reads as TGTGCCAGCAGTGATGGAGTCACAGAAGCCGGGGCTTTCTTT.

The chain links TRBV6-6 to TRBJ2-1; 7 bases map to TRBD2. The J segment lost 3 bases and the V segment lost 7 bases, leaving 9 bases of the junction unmatched. The germline gives CDR1 MNHNY, CDR2 SVGAGI (reference sequence). The CDR3 length is 15 residues. The CDR3 nucleotides are TGTGCCAGCATCGGTCTAGCGGAACACTACAATGAGCAGTTCTTC. Protein: CASIGLAEHYNEQFF.

This clone was observed once. The chain combines TRBV19 with TRBJ2-7; D perhaps matches TRBD2 (6 bases). Between the trimmed V and J ends, which lost 4 bases and 6 bases, there was a span of 16 bases. The CDR3 length is 14 residues. Germline CDR1 and CDR2: LNHDA and SQIVND (reference sequence). For the CDR3, the DNA is TGTGCCAGTAGTACCAACTTCGGGGGTTTCGAGCAGTACTTC. It translates to CASSTNFGGFEQYF. Full variable domain (remainder filled in from reference TRBV19 and TRBJ2-7): DGGITQSPKYLFRKEGQNVTLSCEQNLNHDAMYWYRQDPGQGLRLIYYSQIVNDFQKGDIAEGYSVSREKKESFPLTVTSAQKNPTAFYLCASSTNFGGFEQYFGPGTRLTVT.

The gene calls are TRBV9 and TRBJ2-3, with a possible D match to TRBD2 (6 bases). Germline values: CDR1 SGDLS, CDR2 YYNGEE. The V and J ends lost 0 bases and 0 bases respectively, with 14 bases between them. CDR3 length equals 17 residues. DNA of the CDR3: TGTGCCAGCAGCGTAGCGGGAGTTCCATCTAGCACAGATACGCAGTATTTT. Its translation: CASSVAGVPSSTDTQYF.

The chain combines TRBV5-6 with TRBJ1-3; D unresolved. The CDR3 covers 15 residues. V shed 0 bases and J shed 0 bases, with 7 bases lying between them. CDR1 and CDR2 (germline): SGHDT, YYEEEE. The CDR3 reads CASSLAANSGNTIYF. CDR3 bases: TGTGCCAGCAGCTTGGCAGCGAACTCTGGAAACACCATATATTTT.

The CDR3 DNA follows: TGCGCCAGCAGCTTCGCGGGAGGGGGGACCGATACGCAGTATTTT. Amino acids: CASSFAGGGTDTQYF. The chain recombines TRBV5-1 with TRBJ2-3; 9 nucleotides line up with TRBD2. V trimming: 2 bases; J trimming: 6 bases; junction bases outside the gene matches: 7. This CDR3 contains 15 residues. Germline values: CDR1 SGHRS, CDR2 YFSETQ. The full variable domain, rest sourced from reference TRBV5-1 and TRBJ2-3, is KAGVTQTPRYLIKTRGQQVTLSCSPISGHRSVSWYQQTPGQGLQFLFEYFSETQRNKGNFPGRFSGRQFSNSRSEMNVSTLELGDSALYLCASSFAGGGTDTQYFGPGTRLTVL.

V and J are TRBV4-1 and TRBJ2-7; 13 bases are a match to TRBD2. Germline assignment: CDR1 MGHRA and CDR2 YSYEKL. This CDR3 is 17 amino acids long. The V segment lost 1 base and the J segment 1 base; nucleotides outside the gene matches: 4. CDR3 sequence (DNA): TGCGCCAGCAGCCAAGGGGGACTAGCGGGATGGTCCTACGAGCAGTACTTC. Its protein product is CASSQGGLAGWSYEQYF.

V is TRBV28 and J is TRBJ1-2; weak D call: TRBD1 (5 bases). Germline V gene data show CDR1 as MDHEN and CDR2 as SYDVKM. V lost 4 bases and J 2 bases, leaving 11 bases between the germline ends. The CDR3 totals 14 residues. In nucleotides, the CDR3 is TGTGCCAGCAGTTACCAGGGACTCAACTATGGCTACACCTTC. Protein: CASSYQGLNYGYTF.

This chain joins TRBV12-5 and TRBJ1-4; the D is unclear. Germline V gene data show CDR1 as LGHNT and CDR2 as FRNRAP. CDR3 length: 15 amino acids. Trimming stripped 9 bases from V and 6 bases from J, with 20 bases between. CDR3 in amino acids: CARPPGVGKDEKLFF. The CDR3 DNA reads TGTGCTAGGCCCCCTGGAGTGGGGAAGGATGAAAAACTGTTTTTT.

The chain carries TRBV28 and TRBJ1-1, with D unclear. V was shortened by 3 bases and J by 1 base, with 6 bases between the two germline ends. The length of the CDR3 is 13 residues. Germline values: CDR1 MDHEN, CDR2 SYDVKM. In DNA form, the CDR3 reads TGTGCCAGCAGTTTTCACGGGAACACTGAAGCTTTCTTT. Translation gives CASSFHGNTEAFF.

Comment on this clone: The conserved phenylalanine or tryptophan is not found at the CDR3 terminus, so this likely reflects a read error. The chain links TRBV28 to TRBJ2-7, with 10 bases matching TRBD1. The length of the CDR3 is 17 residues. After removal of 4 bases from V and 1 base from J, the junction contained 10 bases not matched to a gene. Per the germline V gene, CDR1 is MDHEN and CDR2 is SYDVKM. This CDR3 is CASSSTGWDRGSYEQYL. The CDR3 coding sequence is TGTGCCAGCAGTTCCACGGGTTGGGACAGGGGATCCTACGAGCAGTACCTC.

The chain recombines TRBV9 with TRBJ2-1, with 11 nucleotides matching TRBD2. Germline V gene data show CDR1 as SGDLS and CDR2 as YYNGEE. The CDR3 contains 17 residues. V lost 4 bases and J lost 9; bases outside the gene matches: 15. The CDR3 here is CASSPRGSGRGFAEQFF. The CDR3 DNA is TGTGCCAGCAGCCCTCGGGGTAGCGGGAGGGGCTTTGCTGAGCAGTTCTTC.

This clone was recorded once. The chain couples TRBV9 to TRBJ2-1, with 11 bases identical to TRBD2. Germline V gives CDR1 SGDLS, CDR2 YYNGEE. V shed 3 bases and J 13 bases; nucleotides not matched to a gene: 9. CDR3 length: 14 amino acids. The CDR3 DNA follows: TGTGCCAGCAGCGCGACTAGCGGGGCGGGGCAACAGTTCTTC. This gives the protein CASSATSGAGQQFF.

This clone was seen a few times. The chain has TRBV5-6 and TRBJ2-2; 11 bases agree with TRBD2. V lost 4 bases, J lost 7 bases, and 6 bases stayed unmatched. Germline V CDR1 and CDR2: SGHDT, YYEEEE. CDR3 length: 15 amino acids. The CDR3 nucleotides read TGTGCCAGCAGCGCGGATCTAGCGGGAGGCGGGGAGCTGTTTTTT. Translation: CASSADLAGGGELFF. Together with reference TRBV5-6 and TRBJ2-2, the CDR3 gives the full variable domain: DAGVTQSPTHLIKTRGQQVTLRCSPKSGHDTVSWYQQALGQGPQFIFQYYEEEERQRGNFPDRFSGHQFPNYSSELNVNALLLGDSALYLCASSADLAGGGELFFGEGSRLTVL.

The chain combines TRBV15 with TRBJ2-3; D remains unclear. V lost 1 base to trimming and J lost 5 bases, with 13 bases between them. The CDR3 runs to 15 residues. CDR1 LNHNV and CDR2 YYDKDF come from the germline V gene (reference sequence). CDR3 DNA: TGTGCCACCAGCAGAGTACTTTTTTCGGGAGATACGCAGTATTTT. Its translation: CATSRVLFSGDTQYF.

The V and J genes are TRBV18 and TRBJ2-1; the match to TRBD2 covers 8 bases. Trimming removed 5 bases from V and 9 bases from J; junction bases left unmatched: 9. This CDR3 is 14 amino acids long. Germline values: CDR1 KGHSH, CDR2 LQKENI. CDR3 in DNA: TGTGCCAGCTCAGGGCTGACTAGCGTGGGTGAGCAGTTCTTC. The encoded protein is CASSGLTSVGEQFF.

This clone was observed at least ten times. The V call is TRBV5-1, the J call TRBJ2-5; 12 positions match TRBD2. After removal of 2 bases from V and 4 bases from J, the junction contained 9 bases not matched to a gene. This CDR3 region has 17 residues. Germline V CDR1 and CDR2: SGHRS, YFSETQ. The CDR3 bases are TGCGCCAGCAGCTTCGGGCTAGCGGGAGGGACCGCAGAGACCCAGTACTTC. Translation gives CASSFGLAGGTAETQYF.

The rearrangement uses TRBV19 and TRBJ2-5; D may be TRBD2 (6 bases). Trimming pared 3 bases from V and 7 bases from J, leaving 6 bases between. This CDR3 has 11 residues. The germline gives CDR1 LNHDA, CDR2 SQIVND (reference sequence). CDR3 amino acids: CASSMGGTQYF. CDR3 nucleotides: TGTGCCAGTAGTATGGGAGGGACCCAGTACTTC.

The gene calls are TRBV28 and TRBJ2-7; D is unresolved. CDR1 and CDR2 from the germline V gene are MDHEN and SYDVKM. Trimming stripped 5 bases from V and 4 bases from J, with 15 bases between. The CDR3 loop spans 14 amino acids. The CDR3 spells CASSPVGTGYEQYF. The CDR3 DNA reads TGTGCCAGCAGTCCCGTCGGCACCGGTTACGAGCAGTACTTC.

The V gene is TRBV10-3, the J gene TRBJ2-5, with a weak D call TRBD2 (6 bases). CDR3 size: 15 residues. V lost 2 bases to trimming and J lost 5 bases, with 15 bases between them. Germline V lookup: CDR1 ENHRY, CDR2 SYGVKD. CDR3 protein: CAISELWGRLETQYF. The CDR3 coding sequence is TGTGCCATCAGTGAGCTCTGGGGGAGGTTGGAGACCCAGTACTTC.

This clone has a handful of counts. This chain links TRBV19 with TRBJ2-4; a possible D gene is TRBD2 (6 bases). V lost 5 bases, J lost 8 bases, and 16 bases lay in between. The CDR3 extends over 14 amino acids. CDR1 and CDR2 from the germline V gene are LNHDA and SQIVND (reference sequence). The CDR3 sequence: CASSVAGRNDIQYF. The CDR3 region has the DNA TGTGCCAGTAGTGTGGCGGGAAGGAACGACATTCAGTACTTC.

The rearrangement uses TRBV5-1 and TRBJ2-1, with 7 bases lining up with TRBD2. CDR3 length equals 16 residues. Germline CDR1 SGHRS, CDR2 YFSETQ. Trimming removed 0 bases from V and 0 bases from J; junction bases left unmatched: 3. The CDR3 reads CASSLGGSYSYNEQFF. The CDR3 region has the DNA TGCGCCAGCAGCTTGGGCGGGAGTTACTCCTACAATGAGCAGTTCTTC.

The rearrangement uses TRBV7-2 and TRBJ2-7; weak D call: TRBD1 (5 bases). Trimming cost V 2 bases and J 4 bases, with 12 bases left between them. The CDR3 contains 14 residues. Germline V lookup: CDR1 SGHTA, CDR2 FQGNSA. The CDR3 here is CASSLIGHTYEQYF. The DNA of the CDR3 is TGTGCCAGCAGCTTAATAGGACACACATACGAGCAGTACTTC.

The chain uses TRBV5-4 and TRBJ2-3; D is uncertain. This CDR3 is built from 15 residues. The germline V gene encodes CDR1 SGHNT and CDR2 YYREEE (reference sequence). V lost 1 base and J lost 0, with 9 bases in between. The CDR3 bases are TGTGCCAGCAGCTTGTTTCCGTCGAGCACAGATACGCAGTATTTT. This gives the protein CASSLFPSSTDTQYF.

Here the CDR3 reads CASSLVGRLGQPQHF. The CDR3 bases are TGTGCCAGCAGCTTAGTGGGTAGGTTGGGACAGCCCCAGCATTTT. J is TRBJ1-5 and V is TRBV7-8; D gene unclear. Trimming left V 1 base short and J 7 bases short, with 14 bases between. Germline V lookup: CDR1 SGHVS, CDR2 FQNEAQ. The CDR3 runs to 15 residues.